This is a list of T cell receptor beta chains from one sample in a study of cytomegalovirus exposure and HLA in healthy donors. Assay: immunoSEQ multiplex PCR; the TCRdb copy retains only in-frame clones and omits some. The table shows more than 85,000 clones, with more than 80% occurring only once. The specimen was PBMCs. These receptors were taken from a man aged 18-30 years in good health and CMV-seronegative. The CDR3 runs from the conserved cysteine through the conserved F or W.

v_gene,j_gene,CDR3aa
TRBV7-2,TRBJ2-3,CASSSRGREGDTQYF
TRBV18,TRBJ1-1,CASSQNRDRGKSEAFF
TRBV27,TRBJ2-1,CASTITGGYNEQFF
TRBV30,TRBJ2-3,CAWSAAGVTDTQYF
TRBV6-5,TRBJ1-1,CASTRRGGRSEAFF
TRBV7-2,TRBJ1-3,CASSIGQGRSDTIYF
TRBV10-1,TRBJ1-5,CASSQGVGQPQHF
TRBV14,TRBJ2-5,CASSQGGLGLGETQYF
TRBV10-1,TRBJ2-4,CASSAGSKNIQYF
TRBV2,TRBJ2-7,CANTRSGDPPYEQYF
TRBV7-9,TRBJ2-1,CASVSQRASYNEQFF
TRBV13,TRBJ2-2,CASSLSEDYTGELFF
TRBV11-3,TRBJ2-1,CASSLPERTSGRRNEQFF
TRBV7-3,TRBJ2-3,CASSPGTSGRSDTQYF
TRBV10-2,TRBJ1-5,CASSRESDQPQHF
TRBV10-3,TRBJ1-2,CAISEDRYGYTF
TRBV10-3,TRBJ2-3,CAITAEVANTQYF
TRBV9,TRBJ2-1,CASSVEGQNRNEQFF
TRBV5-1,TRBJ2-7,CASMAGTYEQYF
TRBV28,TRBJ1-2,CASGYLGRGYTF
TRBV7-6,TRBJ1-4,CASSPWTGTEEKLFF
TRBV2,TRBJ1-4,CASSERGGTNEKLFF
TRBV19,TRBJ1-5,CASGQGVYSNQPQHF
TRBV5-6,TRBJ1-2,CASSEATGHSLGYTF
TRBV9,TRBJ1-6,CASSPEGTGSPLHF
TRBV9,TRBJ1-1,CASSPLGQNTEAFF
TRBV7-9,TRBJ2-3,CASSSGSEAGVSTDTQYF
TRBV19,TRBJ1-2,CASSDAGTGGNYGYTF